The rows below give T cell receptor beta chains drawn from one sample of a study of T-cell memory formation after mild COVID-19. MiXCR, run by TCRdb on the 5' RACE reads, gives a single entry per CDR3 protein. The sample gives 150,000 to 200,000 distinct CDR3 sequences, 15% to 20% of which show up once; under 2.5% is in the top ten. What was sequenced was PBMCs or a T cell subset sorted from them (not recorded which). The receptors were sampled from an adult woman who had mild COVID-19 (a few samples of this study predate the infection). Cell type and time point are not known. The CDR3 runs from the conserved cysteine through the conserved F or W. A D gene is named only where the DNA matches it firmly. Clone size is not always given. Where it is, it says once, few, many or a class for expanded clones.

clone size	D gene	V gene	J gene	CDR3 protein	CDR3 DNA
few	TRBD2	TRBV15	TRBJ2-1	CATSRSYGASGGGNEQFF	TGTGCCACCAGCAGGAGCTACGGGGCTAGCGGGGGTGGCAATGAGCAGTTCTTC
few	TRBD2	TRBV7-3	TRBJ2-2	CATRLAGAGELFF	TGTGCCACCAGACTAGCGGGCGCCGGGGAGCTGTTTTTT
.	.	TRBV20-1	TRBJ1-2	CSARDPRDYGYTF	TGCAGTGCTAGAGATCCCCGCGACTATGGCTACACCTTC
few	TRBD1	TRBV4-3	TRBJ2-1	CASSLLTGGVDEQFF	TGCGCCAGCAGCCTATTGACAGGGGGCGTCGATGAGCAGTTCTTC
few	TRBD1	TRBV27	TRBJ1-2	CASRQGFHGYTF	TGTGCCAGCAGACAGGGGTTTCATGGCTACACCTTC
.	TRBD2	TRBV6-2/TRBV6-3	TRBJ2-3	CASSYGLAGGEDTQYF	TGTGCCAGCAGTTACGGTCTAGCGGGAGGAGAAGATACGCAGTATTTT
many	.	TRBV5-5	TRBJ2-5	CASSSAIAGETQYF	TGTGCCAGCAGCTCCGCGATAGCCGGAGAGACCCAGTACTTC
few	TRBD1	TRBV5-1	TRBJ2-3	CASSTWTGASTDTQYF	TGCGCCAGCAGCACCTGGACAGGGGCGAGCACAGATACGCAGTATTTT
few	TRBD1	TRBV5-1	TRBJ1-1	CASSLAGTGGSEAFF	TGCGCCAGCAGCTTGGCTGGGACAGGGGGTTCTGAAGCTTTCTTT
.	.	TRBV7-6	TRBJ2-5	CASSSDWGETQYF	TGTGCCAGCAGTTCCGACTGGGGGGAGACCCAGTACTTC
.	.	TRBV7-3	TRBJ1-6	CASSLRRVGSPLHF	TGTGCCAGCAGCTTACGGAGGGTTGGATCACCCCTCCACTTT
.	TRBD1	TRBV14	TRBJ2-1	CASSHPSGQGANFNEQFF	TGTGCCAGCAGCCACCCCAGCGGCCAGGGGGCAAATTTCAATGAGCAGTTCTTC
.	TRBD2	TRBV30	TRBJ2-1	CAWRLAGSNEQFF	TGTGCCTGGAGACTAGCGGGAAGCAATGAGCAGTTCTTC
few	.	TRBV20-1	TRBJ2-5	CSARDQETQYF	TGCAGTGCTAGGGACCAGGAGACCCAGTACTTC
.	TRBD1	TRBV19	TRBJ2-7	CASSISGTGGPGQYF	TGTGCCAGTAGTATTTCCGGGACAGGGGGCCCAGGGCAGTACTTC
.	TRBD1	TRBV28	TRBJ2-7	CASSSTGQIGYEQYF	TGTGCCAGCAGTTCAACGGGACAGATCGGCTACGAGCAGTACTTC
.	TRBD1	TRBV7-9	TRBJ2-7	CASSPGQGTRQYF	TGTGCCAGCAGCCCCGGACAGGGGACCCGGCAGTACTTC
.	.	TRBV5-6	TRBJ2-1	CASSFPRGRASNKQFF	TGTGCCAGCAGCTTCCCGAGGGGGAGGGCCTCCAATAAGCAGTTCTTC
.	.	TRBV29-1	TRBJ2-5	CSVPPGETQYF	TGCAGCGTTCCCCCCGGGGAGACCCAGTACTTC
few	.	TRBV7-9	TRBJ1-1	CASSLASGLGNTEAFF	TGTGCCAGCAGCTTAGCGTCGGGACTCGGGAACACTGAAGCTTTCTTT
.	.	TRBV14	TRBJ1-1	CASSQGLGRDTEAFF	TGTGCCAGCAGCCAAGGGTTAGGGCGGGACACTGAAGCTTTCTTT
.	.	TRBV6-5	TRBJ1-5	CASSYSGRSQPQHF	TGTGCCAGCAGTTACTCAGGGAGGAGTCAGCCCCAGCATTTT
few	.	TRBV12-3/TRBV12-4	TRBJ2-1	CASTVVPGVSEQFF	TGTGCCAGCACGGTTGTGCCCGGGGTGTCGGAGCAGTTCTTC
.	.	TRBV10-3	TRBJ2-7	CAISDSKASYEQYF	TGTGCCATCAGTGACTCGAAGGCCTCCTACGAGCAGTACTTC
many	TRBD2	TRBV20-1	TRBJ2-5	CSAPGTSGTQYF	TGCAGTGCACCCGGGACTAGCGGGACCCAGTACTTC
.	.	TRBV12-3/TRBV12-4	TRBJ2-1	CASSLALGVGGRQFF	TGTGCCAGCAGTTTAGCGCTCGGCGTAGGGGGGCGGCAGTTCTTC
.	.	TRBV10-3	TRBJ1-6	CAIRGQSDSPLHF	TGTGCCATCAGAGGACAGAGCGATTCACCCCTCCACTTT
few	.	TRBV5-1	TRBJ2-4	CASSHPSAKNIQYF	TGCGCCAGCAGCCACCCCTCGGCCAAAAACATTCAGTACTTC
.	TRBD1	TRBV6-2/TRBV6-3	TRBJ2-7	CASSGEPLLRDRAHEQYF	TGTGCCAGCAGTGGTGAGCCTTTACTCCGGGACAGGGCCCACGAGCAGTACTTC
.	.	TRBV19	TRBJ1-1	CASSIAAAMGEAFF	TGTGCCAGTAGTATAGCCGCGGCGATGGGTGAAGCTTTCTTT
.	TRBD2	TRBV4-3	TRBJ2-1	CASSQGWTSGRDSYNEQFF	TGCGCCAGCAGCCAAGGATGGACTAGCGGTCGGGATTCCTACAATGAGCAGTTCTTC
many	.	TRBV27	TRBJ2-6	CATRPYSGANVLTF	TGTGCCACCCGGCCCTACAGCGGGGCCAACGTCCTGACTTTC
few	.	TRBV11-2	TRBJ2-3	CASSFRRGSTDTQYF	TGTGCCAGCAGCTTCCGGCGGGGCTCCACAGATACGCAGTATTTT
few	.	TRBV6-2/TRBV6-3	TRBJ2-7	CASSFPGSSYEQYF	TGTGCCAGCAGTTTCCCCGGGAGCTCCTACGAGCAGTACTTC
.	TRBD1	TRBV20-1	TRBJ1-1	CSVGQGLNTEAFF	TGCAGTGTCGGACAGGGATTGAACACTGAAGCTTTCTTT
few	TRBD2	TRBV20-1	TRBJ2-7	CSAGTSGPFYEQYF	TGCAGTGCTGGGACTAGCGGCCCCTTTTACGAGCAGTACTTC
.	TRBD2	TRBV30	TRBJ2-7	CAWSPLAGSHYEQYF	TGTGCCTGGAGTCCACTAGCGGGATCTCACTACGAGCAGTACTTC
many	.	TRBV5-6	TRBJ1-2	CASSLSTAIYGYTF	TGTGCCAGCAGCTTGTCGACAGCGATCTATGGCTACACCTTC
.	.	TRBV30	TRBJ1-5	CAWSVRGNNQPQHF	TGTGCCTGGAGCGTACGGGGGAACAATCAGCCCCAGCATTTT
few	.	TRBV20-1	TRBJ1-6	CSANRALNSPLHF	TGCAGTGCCAACAGGGCCCTCAATTCACCCCTCCACTTT
.	.	TRBV12-3/TRBV12-4	TRBJ2-1	CASSFGGYNEQFF	TGTGCCAGCAGTTTTGGTGGGTACAATGAGCAGTTCTTC
few	TRBD2	TRBV2	TRBJ2-3	CASSTWTSGSGDTQYF	TGTGCCAGCAGTACGTGGACTAGCGGGAGTGGGGATACGCAGTATTTT
few	.	TRBV5-1	TRBJ1-1	CASSIGHGNTEAFF	TGCGCCAGCAGCATTGGACACGGGAACACTGAAGCTTTCTTT
.	.	TRBV29-1	TRBJ1-1	CSAGTEAFF	TGCAGCGCTGGGACAGAAGCTTTCTTT
.	TRBD1	TRBV4-2	TRBJ2-5	CASSQAQGQQETQYF	TGTGCCAGCAGCCAAGCTCAGGGACAGCAAGAGACCCAGTACTTC
.	.	TRBV11-1	TRBJ2-1	CASSTRGSYNEQFF	TGTGCCAGCAGCACGAGGGGCTCTTACAATGAGCAGTTCTTC
.	.	TRBV5-1	TRBJ2-7	CASAGAGIHEQYF	TGCGCCAGCGCTGGGGCAGGGATCCACGAGCAGTACTTC
few	TRBD1	TRBV20-1	TRBJ1-2	CSARGQGAVGYTF	TGCAGTGCTAGAGGACAGGGAGCGGTTGGATACACCTTC
.	TRBD2	TRBV12-3/TRBV12-4	TRBJ2-1	CASSFASGTNSYNEQFF	TGTGCCAGCAGTTTTGCTAGCGGGACAAACTCCTACAATGAGCAGTTCTTC
few	TRBD2	TRBV5-1	TRBJ2-1	CASSFLLADEGQFF	TGCGCCAGCAGCTTCCTGCTAGCGGATGAAGGGCAGTTCTTC